This T cell receptor beta chain was captured in a study of regulatory T cells in long-lasting Graves disease. The authors built TCR beta libraries using iRepertoire HTBI primers and Arm-PCR of CDR3 regions. TCRdb processed the multiplex PCR reads anew with MiXCR; each CDR3 protein has one entry. The repertoire holds roughly 520,000 distinct CDR3 sequences, with around 12% as singletons. Indicated time point: newly diagnosed GD, antithyroid drugs for less than 3 months. Isolated PBMC RNA provided the starting material for the TCR library. This clonotype was counted at least ten times. This CDR3 is built from 20 residues. The ends lost 0 bases at V and 2 bases at J; junction bases unmatched: 15. Germline assignment: CDR1 SGDLS and CDR2 YYNGEE. The same data also contributed to another study, on T cells in Graves' hyperthyroidism and ophthalmopathy.

The source was peripheral blood mononuclear cells (PBMCs), collected at new diagnosis, from a patient treated with antithyroid drugs. V and J are TRBV9 and TRBJ2-1, with TRBD2 matching over 9 bases. The receptor's source is a woman aged 25 to 45 with Graves disease. Here the CDR3 DNA reads TGTGCCAGCAGCGTAGTGGGGAAAGCGGGAGGATCGGAGGCCTACAATGAGCAGTTCTTC. Translation gives CASSVVGKAGGSEAYNEQFF. Full variable domain (missing parts from reference TRBV9 and TRBJ2-1): DSGVTQTPKHLITATGQRVTLRCSPRSGDLSVYWYQQSLDQGLQFLIQYYNGEERAKGNILERFSAQQFPDLHSELNLSSLELGDSALYFCASSVVGKAGGSEAYNEQFFGPGTRLTVL.